This passage covers 30 T cell receptor beta chains from one sample sequenced in a study of regulatory T cells in long-lasting Graves disease. Time point denoted: persistent/refractory GD, antithyroid drugs over 5 years with positive TRAb. PBMC RNA served as the TCR library source. The authors built TCR beta libraries using iRepertoire HTBI primers and Arm-PCR of CDR3 regions. One entry per CDR3 protein, called by TCRdb with MiXCR from the multiplex PCR reads. The sample lists about 470,000 distinct CDR3 sequences, roughly 21% seen once, with about 7% in the top ten. Sequencing was performed on peripheral blood mononuclear cells (PBMCs), taken when the disease was refractory, from a patient treated with antithyroid drugs. The receptor source for this set is a female donor with Graves disease.

Ten or more counts support this clonotype. The CDR3 loop reads CSVEDGDEVYYGYTF. CDR3 DNA: TGCAGCGTTGAAGATGGGGACGAGGTCTACTATGGCTACACCTTC. The chain joins TRBV29-1 to TRBJ1-2, with a weak D call TRBD1 (5 bases). Germline CDR1 is SQVTM and CDR2 is ANQGSEA. This CDR3 has 15 residues. Trimming left V 0 bases short and J 3 bases short, with 14 bases between.

This clonotype was recorded at least ten times. The V call is TRBV24-1, the J call TRBJ2-2; the D gene is possibly TRBD1 (6 bases). The CDR3 has 16 residues. V lost 4 bases and J lost 0, with 11 bases in between. CDR1 and CDR2 (germline): KGHDR, SFDVKD. The CDR3 loop is CATSEIGGSNTGELFF. The CDR3 nucleotides are TGTGCCACCAGTGAGATAGGGGGATCGAACACCGGGGAGCTGTTTTTT.

Concerning this clonotype: At one end, the junction sequence differs from germline, possibly due to a read error. The CDR3, as DNA: TGTGCCACCCAGGGAGGGACTGCAGCTTTCTTT. Residues: CATQGGTAAFF. The gene calls are TRBV25-1 and TRBJ1-1, with D possibly TRBD1 on 5 matching bases. Germline CDR1 MGHDK, CDR2 SYGVNS. This CDR3 comprises 11 residues.

This clonotype has only a few counts. The CDR3 DNA reads TGTGCCAGCAGCCATACTAGCGGAGGCCCCCAGCCCCCCTACGAGCAGTACTTC. This codes for CASSHTSGGPQPPYEQYF. The chain combines TRBV7-9 with TRBJ2-7; 8 bases align to TRBD2. Germline V gives CDR1 SEHNR, CDR2 FQNEAQ (reference sequence). The J segment lost 2 bases and the V segment lost 5 bases, leaving 17 bases of the junction unmatched. The CDR3 has 18 amino acids.

The rearrangement links TRBV20-1 to TRBJ2-5; maybe TRBD2 (6 bases). The germline V gene has CDR1 DFQATT and CDR2 SNEGSKA (reference sequence). The V end was cut by 7 bases, the J end by 5 bases, with 23 bases between. This CDR3 is built from 15 residues. CDR3 residues: CSVRTIGFSRETQYF. CDR3 sequence (DNA): TGCAGTGTTAGGACTATAGGGTTTTCTAGGGAGACCCAGTACTTC.

Many counts were recorded for this clonotype. The chain has TRBV12-3 or TRBV12-4 and TRBJ2-7; 7 bases align to TRBD2. This CDR3 has 13 residues. V gave up 6 bases and J gave up 0 bases; unmatched junction bases: 2. The CDR3 coding sequence is TGTGCCAGCAGCATAGCGGGCTCCTACGAGCAGTACTTC. The encoded protein is CASSIAGSYEQYF.

This clonotype has just one count. The chain has TRBV6-1 and TRBJ2-5; 9 nucleotides match TRBD2. The J call is doubtful: the DNA matches TRBJ2-1 better. CDR1 and CDR2 (germline): MNHNS, SASEGT. CDR3 length: 16 amino acids. CDR3 in amino acids: CASSRNSGRLSNEQFF. The CDR3 DNA reads TGTGCCAGCAGCCGGAACAGCGGGAGGTTGAGCAATGAGCAGTTCTTC.

In this sample, this clonotype turned up a few times. The chain uses TRBV9 and TRBJ1-2; 10 positions match TRBD1. In germline, CDR1 is SGDLS, CDR2 YYNGEE. This CDR3 region has 14 residues. V was pared by 3 bases and J by 7 bases, with 6 bases of the junction left unmatched. The CDR3 DNA reads TGTGCCAGCAGCGAGGGGGACAGGGGAGGTGGCTACACCTTC. This encodes CASSEGDRGGGYTF.

The V call is TRBV29-1, the J call TRBJ1-6; unclear D gene. Trimming removed 5 bases at V and 10 bases at J, with 18 bases between. The CDR3 has 14 amino acids. Germline-derived CDR1 and CDR2 are SQVTM and ANQGSEA. CDR3 sequence reads: CSVTVGPTGSPLHF. In nucleotides, the CDR3 is TGCAGCGTTACGGTAGGGCCCACCGGGTCACCCCTCCACTTT.

This clonotype was observed many times. Here the CDR3 reads CASSLAPKDRAEETQYF. In nucleotides, the CDR3 is TGTGCCAGCAGTTTAGCTCCAAAAGACAGGGCGGAAGAGACCCAGTACTTC. The chain carries TRBV12-3 or TRBV12-4 and TRBJ2-5, with 7 bases aligning to TRBD1. The CDR3 loop spans 17 amino acids. Trimming cost V 0 bases and J 3 bases; bases outside gene matches: 10.

V and J are TRBV28 and TRBJ1-2; no reliable D call. The germline V gene has CDR1 MDHEN and CDR2 SYDVKM. Deletions cut 5 bases from V and 7 bases from J, with 17 bases between. The CDR3 spans 14 residues. CDR3 residues: CASSIPPQRCGYTF. DNA for the CDR3: TGTGCCAGCAGTATCCCCCCCCAGCGTTGTGGCTACACCTTC.

This clonotype was seen only a few times. The V and J genes are TRBV5-1 and TRBJ1-1; D call uncertain. Trimming took 0 bases from V and 1 from J, leaving 4 bases between them. The CDR3 spans 13 residues. CDR1 is SGHRS and CDR2 is YFSETQ in the germline V gene. The CDR3 loop is CASSLAWNTEAFF. The CDR3 DNA sequence: TGCGCCAGCAGCTTGGCATGGAACACTGAAGCTTTCTTT. The entire variable domain, with the rest obtained from reference TRBV5-1 and TRBJ1-1, is as follows: KAGVTQTPRYLIKTRGQQVTLSCSPISGHRSVSWYQQTPGQGLQFLFEYFSETQRNKGNFPGRFSGRQFSNSRSEMNVSTLELGDSALYLCASSLAWNTEAFFGQGTRLTVV.

The V gene is TRBV5-1, the J gene TRBJ2-7; 7 nucleotides line up with TRBD1. The CDR3 is 16 residues long. Germline lookup yields CDR1 SGHRS and CDR2 YFSETQ. J lost 3 bases, V lost 4 bases, and 13 bases had no gene match. The CDR3 DNA reads TGCGCCAGCAGCCAAGTTCCCGGACAGGCCTACTACGAGCAGTACTTC. As protein: CASSQVPGQAYYEQYF.

This chain connects TRBV6-5 to TRBJ1-3; D is unclear. V was cut by 0 bases and J by 8 bases, with 17 bases left in between. Germline V CDR1 and CDR2: MNHEY, SVGAGI. The CDR3 is 16 residues long. CDR3 nucleotide sequence: TGTGCCAGCAGTTACTCGCAGGTGTTGCCCGGGGACACCATATATTTT. Translated: CASSYSQVLPGDTIYF.

This clonotype came up a few times. A much larger clone differs by one base, so this may be a read error. The chain combines TRBV6-1 with TRBJ2-5; tentative D call: TRBD2 (5 bases). V was cut by 5 bases and J by 9 bases, with 16 bases left in between. There are 13 residues in the CDR3. Germline CDR1 is MNHNS and CDR2 is SASEGT. In DNA, the CDR3 is TGTGCCAGCAGTCCCCTACGGGGTGAGGCCCAGTACTTC. Its protein is CASSPLRGEAQYF.

In this sample, this clonotype turned up a few times. V and J are TRBV5-1 and TRBJ1-2; D possibly corresponds to TRBD1 (6 bases). The V end was cut by 2 bases, the J end by 0 bases, with 11 bases between. The germline V gene encodes CDR1 SGHRS and CDR2 YFSETQ. This CDR3 has 15 amino acids. The CDR3 loop is CASSFLGAPNYGYTF. The CDR3 nucleotides are TGCGCCAGCAGCTTTTTGGGGGCTCCTAACTATGGCTACACCTTC.

This clonotype was seen ten or more times. The chain has TRBV20-1 and TRBJ2-7; TRBD2 agrees at 8 bases. The ends lost 3 bases at V and 0 bases at J; junction bases unmatched: 10. The CDR3 totals 16 residues. Germline loops: CDR1 DFQATT, CDR2 SNEGSKA (reference sequence). The CDR3 nucleotides are TGCAGTGCTAGCGGGAGGGCGGGTCAAAACTCCTACGAGCAGTACTTC. This gives the protein CSASGRAGQNSYEQYF.

This clonotype has a handful of counts. V and J are TRBV7-9 and TRBJ1-1, with no clear D. This CDR3 has 14 amino acids. V was cut by 3 bases and J by 5 bases, with 13 bases left in between. Germline lookup yields CDR1 SEHNR and CDR2 FQNEAQ (reference sequence). The CDR3 bases are TGTGCCAGCAGCTTCATACCTAGTGGGACTGAAGCTTTCTTT. This sequence encodes CASSFIPSGTEAFF.

This clonotype was detected ten times or more. This rearrangement joins TRBV27 to TRBJ2-7, with 7 bases fitting TRBD1. The germline CDR1 and CDR2 sequences are MNHEY and SMNVEV (reference sequence). The CDR3 runs 15 residues. The junction had 9 bases not matched to a gene; V was cut back by 5 bases and J by 2 bases. DNA of the CDR3: TGTGCCAGCAGTGCGGACAGGTCCCTTACCTACGAGCAGTACTTC. Protein product: CASSADRSLTYEQYF.

This clonotype occurred a few times. The rearrangement joins TRBV29-1 to TRBJ1-2; D gene ambiguous. Germline values: CDR1 SQVTM, CDR2 ANQGSEA. This CDR3 region has 13 residues. Trimming pared 0 bases from V and 7 bases from J, leaving 12 bases between. The CDR3 protein is CSVEDSLAGGYTF. CDR3 bases: TGCAGCGTTGAAGACTCTCTGGCAGGTGGCTACACCTTC.

A few counts support this clonotype. V usage is TRBV6-2 or TRBV6-3 and J usage is TRBJ1-2, with D possibly TRBD1 on 5 matching bases. Germline CDR1 MNHEY, CDR2 SVGEGT. CDR3 length: 13 residues. The V and J ends lost 6 bases and 4 bases respectively, with 12 bases between them. The DNA of the CDR3 is TGTGCCAGCAGCCAGGGACCGATCTATGGCTACACCTTC. Protein product: CASSQGPIYGYTF.

This clonotype has at least ten counts. The genes are TRBV19 and TRBJ1-2; D gene unclear. Between the trimmed V and J ends, which lost 9 bases and 0 bases, there was a span of 11 bases. Looked up from germline, CDR1 is LNHDA and CDR2 is SQIVND (reference sequence). This CDR3 has 13 residues. The CDR3 nucleotides read TGTGCCAGCTACAGTAGACCTAACTATGGCTACACCTTC. Protein: CASYSRPNYGYTF.

This clonotype was found a few times. V gene TRBV9 combines with J gene TRBJ1-2; the D gene is possibly TRBD1 (5 bases). V dropped 3 bases and J dropped 6 bases, with 18 bases sitting between them. This CDR3 has 15 amino acids. The germline V gene encodes CDR1 SGDLS and CDR2 YYNGEE. The CDR3 coding sequence is TGTGCCAGCAGCGGGCTCAGGGAATTCGTGGATGGCTACACCTTC. The encoded protein is CASSGLREFVDGYTF.

J is TRBJ2-5 and V is TRBV3-1; D tentatively fits TRBD1 or TRBD2 (6 bases each). The CDR3 loop spans 18 amino acids. The ends were cut back, 0 bases at V and 0 bases at J, with 17 bases in the middle. Germline loops: CDR1 LGHDT, CDR2 YNNKEL (reference sequence). The CDR3 region is CASSQEDETRGYQETQYF. CDR3 DNA: TGTGCCAGCAGCCAAGAAGATGAGACTAGGGGGTACCAAGAGACCCAGTACTTC.

Points on this clonotype: A much larger clone differs by one base, so this may be a read error. This sequence joins TRBV6-2 or TRBV6-3 and TRBJ1-2; tentative D call: TRBD1 (5 bases). The germline CDR1 and CDR2 sequences are MNHEY and SVGEGT. The V and J ends lost 5 bases and 5 bases respectively, with 15 bases between them. This CDR3 is 14 amino acids long. The CDR3 loop is CASSGHWTLYGYTF. CDR3 nucleotide sequence: TGTGCCAGCAGTGGACACTGGACCCTATATGGCTACACCTTC.

The rearrangement uses TRBV6-2 or TRBV6-3 and TRBJ1-2; 12 bases are shared with TRBD1. With 5 bases clipped from V and 7 bases from J, the junction kept 11 bases outside the gene matches. The CDR3 runs to 16 residues. CDR1 MNHEY and CDR2 SVGEGT come from the germline V gene. The CDR3 protein is CASSELGQGAEGGYTF. CDR3 DNA sequence: TGTGCCAGCAGTGAACTGGGACAGGGGGCAGAGGGTGGCTACACCTTC.

A word on this clonotype: A single base separates this from a much larger clone, so it may be a read error. V usage is TRBV7-9 and J usage is TRBJ2-1, with 9 bases matching TRBD2. From germline, CDR1 is SEHNR and CDR2 FQNEAQ (reference sequence). The CDR3 loop spans 13 amino acids. J gave up 10 bases and V 10 bases, and 11 bases lay outside the gene matches. The CDR3 DNA is TGTGCCATCAACGAAGCGGGAGGAGGCGAGCAGTTCTTC. It is translated as CAINEAGGGEQFF. Looking up the rest from reference TRBV7-9 and TRBJ2-1 gives the full variable domain: DTGVSQNPRHKITKRGQNVTFRCDPISEHNRLYWYRQTLGQGPEFLTYFQNEAQLEKSRLLSDRFSAERPKGSFSTLEIQRTEQGDSAMYLCAINEAGGGEQFFGPGTRLTVL.

This clonotype was detected many times. The chain has TRBV11-2 and TRBJ1-4; D gene unclear. The germline V gene has CDR1 SGHAT and CDR2 FQNNGV. CDR3 length equals 14 residues. V was shortened by 1 base and J by 7 bases, with 10 bases between the two germline ends. CDR3 bases: TGTGCCAGCAGCTTAGGGTCTGGGGTTGAAAAACTGTTTTTT. Protein product: CASSLGSGVEKLFF.

This clonotype was counted ten times or more. The chain recombines TRBV28 with TRBJ2-7, with TRBD1 identical over 10 bases. After removal of 6 bases from V and 5 bases from J, the junction contained 22 bases not matched to a gene. Germline V gene data show CDR1 as MDHEN and CDR2 as SYDVKM. This CDR3 has 19 amino acids. The CDR3 DNA reads TGTGCCAGCAGATCCAACTTTTTTACGGGACAGGGGACTCTCAACGAGCAGTACTTC. Protein product: CASRSNFFTGQGTLNEQYF.

The chain recombines TRBV15 with TRBJ1-4, with 7 bases lining up with TRBD1. Trimming took 3 bases from V and 8 from J; bases not matched to a gene: 12. The germline V gene has CDR1 LNHNV and CDR2 YYDKDF (reference sequence). This CDR3 is built from 16 residues. CDR3: CATSRRRGVRGEKLFF. The CDR3 nucleotides read TGTGCCACCAGCAGGCGCAGGGGGGTTAGGGGGGAAAAACTGTTTTTT.